The clone carrying this T cell receptor beta chain appeared a single time. Germline values: CDR1 LNHDA, CDR2 SQIVND (reference sequence). The CDR3 sequence is 15 residues long. Trimming removed 3 bases at V and 3 bases at J, with 12 bases between. Study processing details: Amplification with reference gene primers provided the estimates of nucleated cell counts. Measured with immunoSEQ multiplex PCR; TCRdb has only the in-frame clones, and not every one. V and J calls and clone size are given by that table; D and trimming were obtained from the DNA. The table shows just over 75,000 clones, with around 88% occurring only once. The entry originates in a study of blood T cell repertoires in COVID-19. Study details: Samples of COVID-19 (acute and convalescent) were obtained from the United States, Italy and Spain. Sample material is recorded as cDNA or gDNA derived from T cells, B-cell-depleted T cells, or PBMCs.

This rearrangement joins TRBV19 to TRBJ1-5, with D tentatively TRBD1 (5 bases). The TCR was taken from a woman aged 80 or over with active or convalescent COVID-19. The sequenced sample consisted of peripheral blood. The CDR3: CASSIVQGINQPQHF. In DNA, the CDR3 is TGTGCCAGTAGTATTGTTCAGGGCATCAATCAGCCCCAGCATTTT.